The text below deals with one T cell receptor beta chain. This record comes from a study of T-cell memory formation after mild COVID-19. Germline V gene sequence: CDR1 DFQATT, CDR2 SNEGSKA (reference sequence). The CDR3 runs 13 residues. Trimming shortened V by 3 bases and J by 4 bases, and 12 bases separated the two germline ends. MiXCR, applied by TCRdb to the 5' RACE reads, yields one record per CDR3 protein. The sample shows 250,000 to 350,000 distinct CDR3 sequences, 19% of them seen only once. The TCR was taken from a man between 18 and 35 years old who had mild COVID-19 (a few samples of this study predate the infection). Cell type and time point are not known. The V gene is TRBV20-1, the J gene TRBJ1-2, with D unclear. Specimen: PBMCs or a T cell subset sorted from them (not recorded which). The CDR3: CSARGMAAYGYTF. The CDR3 DNA reads TGCAGTGCTAGGGGGATGGCAGCCTATGGCTACACCTTC.